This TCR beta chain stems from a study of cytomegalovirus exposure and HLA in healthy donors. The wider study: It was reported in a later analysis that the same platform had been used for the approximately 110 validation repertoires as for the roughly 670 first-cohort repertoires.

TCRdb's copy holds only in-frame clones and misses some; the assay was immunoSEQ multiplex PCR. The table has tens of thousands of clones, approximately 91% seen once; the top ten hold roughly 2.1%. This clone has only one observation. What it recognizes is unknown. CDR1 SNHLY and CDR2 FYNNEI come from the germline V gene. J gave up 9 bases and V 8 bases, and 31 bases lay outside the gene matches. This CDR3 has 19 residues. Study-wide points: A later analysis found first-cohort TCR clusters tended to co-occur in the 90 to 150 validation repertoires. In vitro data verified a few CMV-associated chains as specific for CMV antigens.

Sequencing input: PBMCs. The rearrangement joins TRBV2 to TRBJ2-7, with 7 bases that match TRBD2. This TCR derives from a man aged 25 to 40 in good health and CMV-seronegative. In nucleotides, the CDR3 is TGTGCCAGCCGAATGGCCGTTGGGGAGGGCCAGCCCATTTTCTGGGGGCAGTACTTC. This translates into CASRMAVGEGQPIFWGQYF.